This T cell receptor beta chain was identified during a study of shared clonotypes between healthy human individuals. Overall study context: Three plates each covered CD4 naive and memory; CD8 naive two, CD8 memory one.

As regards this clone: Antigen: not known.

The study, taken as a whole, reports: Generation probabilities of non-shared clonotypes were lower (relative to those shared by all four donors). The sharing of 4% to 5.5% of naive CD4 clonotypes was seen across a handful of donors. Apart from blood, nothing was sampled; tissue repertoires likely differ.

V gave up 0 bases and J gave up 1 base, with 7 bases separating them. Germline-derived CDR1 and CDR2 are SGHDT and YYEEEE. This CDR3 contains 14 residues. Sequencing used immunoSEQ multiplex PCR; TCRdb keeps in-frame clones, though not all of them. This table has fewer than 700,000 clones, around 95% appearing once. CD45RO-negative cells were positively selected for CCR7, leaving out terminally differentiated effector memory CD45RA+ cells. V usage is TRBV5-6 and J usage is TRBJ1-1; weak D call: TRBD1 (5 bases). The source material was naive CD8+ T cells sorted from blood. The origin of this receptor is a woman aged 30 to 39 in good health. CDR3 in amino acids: CASSLVGRNTEAFF. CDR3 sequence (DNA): TGTGCCAGCAGCTTGGTGGGGCGGAACACTGAAGCTTTCTTT.